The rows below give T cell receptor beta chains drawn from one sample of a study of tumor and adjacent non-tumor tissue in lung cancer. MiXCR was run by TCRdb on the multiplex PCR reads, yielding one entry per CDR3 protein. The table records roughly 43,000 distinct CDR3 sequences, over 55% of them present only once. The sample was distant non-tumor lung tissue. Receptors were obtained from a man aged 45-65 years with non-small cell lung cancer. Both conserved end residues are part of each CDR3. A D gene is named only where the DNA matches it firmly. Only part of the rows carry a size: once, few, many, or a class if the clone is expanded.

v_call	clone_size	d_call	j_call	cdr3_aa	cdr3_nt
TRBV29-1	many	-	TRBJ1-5	CSVTWGASDQPQHF	TGCAGCGTCACCTGGGGGGCTTCAGATCAGCCCCAGCATTTT
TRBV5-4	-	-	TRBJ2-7	CASSPGGGNYEQYF	TGTGCCAGCAGCCCAGGCGGTGGGAACTACGAGCAGTACTTC
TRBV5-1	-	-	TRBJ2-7	CASSLVQGWEQYF	TGCGCCAGCAGCTTGGTTCAGGGCTGGGAGCAGTACTTC
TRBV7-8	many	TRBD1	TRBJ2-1	CASSLPTGGSYNEQFF	TGTGCCAGCAGCTTGCCGACAGGGGGCTCCTACAATGAGCAGTTCTTC
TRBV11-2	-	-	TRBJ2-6	CVSSLLLGSTGANVLTF	TGTGTCAGCAGCTTACTCCTGGGCAGCACTGGGGCCAACGTCCTGACTTTC
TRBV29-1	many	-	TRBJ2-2	CSVGRAAGELFF	TGCAGCGTTGGTCGGGCGGCCGGGGAGCTGTTTTTT
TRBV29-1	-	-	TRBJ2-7	CNVRRSAYEQYF	TGCAACGTTCGAAGGAGTGCATACGAGCAGTACTTC
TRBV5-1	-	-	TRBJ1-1	CASSFGIGDTEAFF	TGCGCCAGCAGCTTCGGGATAGGGGACACTGAAGCTTTCTTT
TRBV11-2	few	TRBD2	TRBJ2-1	CASSLRRQAGGLATPYNEQFF	TGTGCCAGCAGCTTAAGGCGCCAAGCGGGAGGCCTCGCAACCCCCTACAATGAGCAGTTCTTC
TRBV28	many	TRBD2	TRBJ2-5	CASRPLAGYQETQYF	TGTGCCAGCAGACCTCTAGCGGGGTACCAAGAGACCCAGTACTTC
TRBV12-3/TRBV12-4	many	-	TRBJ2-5	CASQIGGTETQYF	TGTGCCAGCCAAATTGGTGGTACGGAGACCCAGTACTTC
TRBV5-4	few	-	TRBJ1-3	CASSPGRGSGNTIYF	TGTGCCAGCAGCCCGGGACGGGGCTCTGGAAACACCATATATTTT
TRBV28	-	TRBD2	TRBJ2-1	CAHREGSYNEQFF	TGTGCCCATCGGGAGGGCTCCTACAATGAGCAGTTCTTC
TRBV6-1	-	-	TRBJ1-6	CASSAGPCNSPLHF	TGTGCCAGTAGTGCGGGACCATGTAATTCACCCCTCCACTTT
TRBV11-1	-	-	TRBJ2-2	CASSFQGRPVEPFF	TGCGCCAGTAGTTTTCAGGGTCGGCCCGTGGAGCCGTTTTTT
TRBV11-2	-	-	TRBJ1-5	CASSTPGSVGDTQHF	TGTGCCAGCAGCACACCAGGGAGTGTGGGCGATACGCAGCATTTT
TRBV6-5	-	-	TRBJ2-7	CASRGGSYEQYF	TGTGCCAGCCGGGGAGGCAGCTACGAGCAGTACTTC
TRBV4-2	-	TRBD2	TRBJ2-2	CVSLSGNSGELFF	TGTGTCAGTCTTAGCGGGAACTCCGGGGAGCTGTTTTTT
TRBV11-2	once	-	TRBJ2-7	CASSPQGTYYELYF	TGTGCCAGCAGCCCACAGGGAACCTATTACGAGCTGTACTTC
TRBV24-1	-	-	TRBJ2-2	CATSEAVTGELFF	TGTGCCACCAGTGAGGCGGTTACCGGGGAGCTGTTTTTT
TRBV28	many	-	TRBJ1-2	CASSLFLGQGQRYTF	TGTGCCAGCAGTTTATTCCTAGGGCAGGGTCAACGCTACACCTTC
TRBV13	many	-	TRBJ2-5	CASSLISRTGGDQETQYF	TGTGCCAGCAGCCTCATATCCAGGACGGGTGGTGACCAAGAGACCCAGTACTTC
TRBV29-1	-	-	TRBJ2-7	CSVRRYKIYKQYF	TGCAGCGTCCGCCGGTACAAGATCTACAAGCAGTACTTC
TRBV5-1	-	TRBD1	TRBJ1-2	CASSLALAGGSAGYTF	TGCGCCAGCAGCTTGGCCTTGGCAGGGGGCAGCGCTGGCTACACCTTC
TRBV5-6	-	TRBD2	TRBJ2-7	CTSSRTSGTYEQYF	TGTACCAGTAGCCGGACTAGCGGAACTTACGAGCAGTACTTC
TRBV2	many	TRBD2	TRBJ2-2	CASSVAGVGTGELFF	TGTGCCAGCAGTGTAGCGGGAGTGGGCACCGGGGAGCTGTTTTTT
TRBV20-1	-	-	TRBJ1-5	CSAGQGHNDQPQHF	TGCAGTGCCGGGCAGGGCCACAACGATCAGCCCCAGCATTTT
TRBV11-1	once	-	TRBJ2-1	CASSLGVIGGEGQFF	TGTGCCAGCAGTTTAGGAGTGATTGGAGGAGAGGGGCAGTTCTTC
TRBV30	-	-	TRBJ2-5	CAWNPYELRRGTQYF	TGTGCCTGGAACCCATATGAACTTCGTAGGGGGACCCAGTACTTC
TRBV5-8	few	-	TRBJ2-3	CASSLAATDTQYF	TGTGCCAGCAGCTTGGCGGCCACAGATACGCAGTATTTT
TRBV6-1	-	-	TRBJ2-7	CASSEVNARPEQYF	TGTGCCAGCAGTGAAGTGAACGCCCGCCCCGAACAGTACTTC
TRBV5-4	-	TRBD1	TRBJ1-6	CVSGTQGQGESPLHF	TGTGTCAGCGGCACGCAGGGTCAGGGGGAATCACCACTCCACTTT
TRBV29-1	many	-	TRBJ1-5	CSVGDRSNQPQHF	TGCAGCGTTGGTGACAGGAGCAATCAGCCCCAGCATTTT
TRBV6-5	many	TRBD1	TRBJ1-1	CASSYDRAGAEAFF	TGTGCCAGCAGTTACGACAGGGCCGGCGCTGAGGCTTTCTTT
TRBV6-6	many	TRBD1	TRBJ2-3	CASRRQGGSTDTQYF	TGTGCCAGCAGGAGACAGGGCGGATCCACAGATACGCAGTATTTT
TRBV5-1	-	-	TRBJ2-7	CASSLMVMSYEQYF	TGCGCCAGCAGCTTGATGGTGATGTCCTACGAGCAGTACTTC
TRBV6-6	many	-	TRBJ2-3	CASSYSGHTDTQYF	TGTGCCAGCAGTTACTCAGGACACACAGATACGCAGTATTTT
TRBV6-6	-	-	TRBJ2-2	CAGSWDTNTRELFF	TGTGCCGGCAGTTGGGACACGAACACCAGGGAGCTGTTTTTT
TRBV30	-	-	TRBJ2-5	CAWSVWAPEETQYF	TGTGCCTGGAGTGTTTGGGCTCCTGAAGAGACCCAGTACTTC
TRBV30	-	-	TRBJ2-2	CAWGANTGKLFF	TGTGCCTGGGGCGCGAACACCGGGAAGCTGTTTTTT
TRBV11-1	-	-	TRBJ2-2	CASSLGGTGKLFF	TGTGCCAGCAGCTTAGGAGGGACCGGGAAGTTGTTTTTT